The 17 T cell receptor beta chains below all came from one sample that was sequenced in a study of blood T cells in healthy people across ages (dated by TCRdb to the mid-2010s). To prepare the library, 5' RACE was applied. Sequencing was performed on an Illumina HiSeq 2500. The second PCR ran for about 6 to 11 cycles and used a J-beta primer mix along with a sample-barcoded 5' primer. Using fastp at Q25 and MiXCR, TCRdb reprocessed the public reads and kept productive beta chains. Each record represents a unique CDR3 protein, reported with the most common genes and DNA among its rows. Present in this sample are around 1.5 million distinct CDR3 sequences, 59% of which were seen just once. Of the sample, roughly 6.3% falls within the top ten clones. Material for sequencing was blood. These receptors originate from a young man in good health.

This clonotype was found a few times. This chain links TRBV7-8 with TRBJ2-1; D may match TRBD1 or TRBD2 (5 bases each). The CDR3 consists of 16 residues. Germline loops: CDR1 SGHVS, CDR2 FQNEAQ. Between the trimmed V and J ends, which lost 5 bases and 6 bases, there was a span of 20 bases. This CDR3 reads CASSTRGPEFSNEQFF. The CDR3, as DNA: TGTGCCAGCAGCACAAGGGGACCCGAATTCAGCAATGAGCAGTTCTTC.

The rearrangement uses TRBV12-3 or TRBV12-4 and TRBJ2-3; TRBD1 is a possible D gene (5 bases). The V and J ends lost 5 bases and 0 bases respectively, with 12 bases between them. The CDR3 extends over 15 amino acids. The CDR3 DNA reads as TGTGCCAGCAGTGGCAGGGAATGGAGCACAGATACGCAGTATTTT. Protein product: CASSGREWSTDTQYF.

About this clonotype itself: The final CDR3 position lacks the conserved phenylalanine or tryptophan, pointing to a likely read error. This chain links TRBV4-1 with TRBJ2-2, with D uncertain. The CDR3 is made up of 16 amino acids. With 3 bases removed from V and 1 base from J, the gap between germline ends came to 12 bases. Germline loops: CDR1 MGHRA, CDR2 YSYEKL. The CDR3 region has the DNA TGCGCCAGCAGCCATCAACCTACGGAGAACACCGGGGAGCTGTTTTCT. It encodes CASSHQPTENTGELFS.

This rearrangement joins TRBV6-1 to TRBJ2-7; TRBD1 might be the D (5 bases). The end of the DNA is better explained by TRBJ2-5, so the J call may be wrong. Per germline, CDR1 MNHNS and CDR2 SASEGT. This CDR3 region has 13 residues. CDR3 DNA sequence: TGTGCCAGCAGTACTCACAGGAAAGAGACCCAGTACTTC. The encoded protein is CASSTHRKETQYF.

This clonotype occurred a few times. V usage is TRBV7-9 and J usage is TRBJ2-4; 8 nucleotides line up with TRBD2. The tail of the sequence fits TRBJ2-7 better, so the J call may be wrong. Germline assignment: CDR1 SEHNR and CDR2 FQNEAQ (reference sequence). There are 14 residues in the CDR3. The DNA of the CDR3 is TGTGCCAGCAGCCAGACTAGCGCGGAGTACGAGCAGTACTTC. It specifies CASSQTSAEYEQYF.

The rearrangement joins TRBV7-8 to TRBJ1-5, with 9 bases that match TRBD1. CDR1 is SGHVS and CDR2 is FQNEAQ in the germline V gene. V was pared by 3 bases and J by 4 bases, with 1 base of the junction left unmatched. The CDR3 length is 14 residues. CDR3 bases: TGTGCCAGCAGCTTTGGGACAGGGAATCAGCCCCAGCATTTT. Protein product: CASSFGTGNQPQHF.

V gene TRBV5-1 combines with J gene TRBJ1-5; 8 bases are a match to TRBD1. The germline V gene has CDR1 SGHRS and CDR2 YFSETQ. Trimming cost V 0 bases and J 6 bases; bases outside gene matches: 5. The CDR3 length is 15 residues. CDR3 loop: CASSLAGQVSQPQHF. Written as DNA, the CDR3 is TGCGCCAGCAGCTTGGCGGGACAGGTCTCTCAGCCCCAGCATTTT.

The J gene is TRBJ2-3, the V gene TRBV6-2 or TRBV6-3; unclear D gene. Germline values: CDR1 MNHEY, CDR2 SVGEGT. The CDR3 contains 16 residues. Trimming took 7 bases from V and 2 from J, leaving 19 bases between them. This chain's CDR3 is CASISYRVRNTDTQYF. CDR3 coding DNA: TGTGCCAGCATCTCATATCGGGTCAGGAACACAGATACGCAGTATTTT.

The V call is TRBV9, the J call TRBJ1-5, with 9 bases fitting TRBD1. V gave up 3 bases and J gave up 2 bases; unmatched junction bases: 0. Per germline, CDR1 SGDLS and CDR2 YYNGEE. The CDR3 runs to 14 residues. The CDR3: CASSGDRGNQPQHF. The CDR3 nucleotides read TGTGCCAGCAGCGGGGACAGGGGCAATCAGCCCCAGCATTTT.

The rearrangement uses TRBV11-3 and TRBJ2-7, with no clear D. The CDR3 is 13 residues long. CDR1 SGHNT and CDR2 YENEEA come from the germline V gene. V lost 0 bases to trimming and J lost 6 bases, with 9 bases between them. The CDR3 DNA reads TGTGCCAGCAGCTTAGATAGACGGTCCGAGCAGTACTTC. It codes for CASSLDRRSEQYF.

As DNA, the CDR3 is TGCAGTCGGACCGGGACAGGTGGCTACGAGCAGTACTTC. Translating it yields CSRTGTGGYEQYF. The rearrangement joins TRBV20-1 to TRBJ2-7; the match to TRBD1 covers 8 bases. CDR1 is DFQATT and CDR2 is SNEGSKA in the germline V gene (reference sequence). The V and J ends lost 8 bases and 3 bases, in that order; junction bases with no gene match: 9. This CDR3 comprises 13 residues.

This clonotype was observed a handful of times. The CDR3 spells CASSSLAGVVGTDTQYF. The CDR3 DNA is TGTGCCAGCAGCTCCCTAGCGGGAGTGGTTGGCACAGATACGCAGTATTTT. The J gene is TRBJ2-3, the V gene TRBV7-2; 10 positions agree with TRBD2. The CDR3 runs 17 residues. V dropped 4 bases and J dropped 1; count of bases not matched to a gene: 8. Germline V gene data show CDR1 as SGHTA and CDR2 as FQGNSA.

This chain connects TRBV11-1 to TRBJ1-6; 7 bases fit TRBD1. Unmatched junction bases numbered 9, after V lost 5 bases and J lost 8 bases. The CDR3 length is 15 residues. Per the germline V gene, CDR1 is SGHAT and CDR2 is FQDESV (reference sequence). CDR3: CASSGGQALYSPLHF. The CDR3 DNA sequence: TGTGCCAGCAGCGGCGGACAGGCCCTCTATTCACCCCTCCACTTT. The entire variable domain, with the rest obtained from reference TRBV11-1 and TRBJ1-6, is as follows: EAEVAQSPRYKITEKSQAVAFWCDPISGHATLYWYRQILGQGPELLVQFQDESVVDDSQLPKDRFSAERLKGVDSTLKIQPAELGDSAMYLCASSGGQALYSPLHFGNGTRLTVT.

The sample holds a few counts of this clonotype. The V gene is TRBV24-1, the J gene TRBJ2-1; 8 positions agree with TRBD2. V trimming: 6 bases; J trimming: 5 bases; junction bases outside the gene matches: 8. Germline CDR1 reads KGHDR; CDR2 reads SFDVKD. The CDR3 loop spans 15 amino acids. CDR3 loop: CATSTGRGNDNEQFF. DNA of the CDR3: TGTGCCACCAGTACCGGGAGGGGGAATGACAATGAGCAGTTCTTC.

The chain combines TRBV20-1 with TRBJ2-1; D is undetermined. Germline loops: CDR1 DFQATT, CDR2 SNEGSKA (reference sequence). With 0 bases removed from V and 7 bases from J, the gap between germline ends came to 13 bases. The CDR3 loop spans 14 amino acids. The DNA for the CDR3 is TGCAGTGCTAGAGATCGTAAGGGTCTGAATGAGCAGTTCTTC. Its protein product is CSARDRKGLNEQFF.

CDR3 nucleotides: TGTGCCAGCAGCCAAGACAGGGCGACGACCGGGGAGCTGTTTTTT. Its protein is CASSQDRATTGELFF. J is TRBJ2-2 and V is TRBV3-1; D may be TRBD1 (5 bases). The CDR3 is 15 amino acids. Trimming pared 0 bases from V and 5 bases from J, leaving 10 bases between. Germline lookup yields CDR1 LGHDT and CDR2 YNNKEL (reference sequence).

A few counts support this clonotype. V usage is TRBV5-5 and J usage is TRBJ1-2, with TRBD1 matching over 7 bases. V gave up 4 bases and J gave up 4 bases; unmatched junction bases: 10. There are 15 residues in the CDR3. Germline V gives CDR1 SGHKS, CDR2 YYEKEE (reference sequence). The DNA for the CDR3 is TGTGCCAGCAGCCTCACAACCCACAGGGGCTATGGCTACACCTTC. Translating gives CASSLTTHRGYGYTF.